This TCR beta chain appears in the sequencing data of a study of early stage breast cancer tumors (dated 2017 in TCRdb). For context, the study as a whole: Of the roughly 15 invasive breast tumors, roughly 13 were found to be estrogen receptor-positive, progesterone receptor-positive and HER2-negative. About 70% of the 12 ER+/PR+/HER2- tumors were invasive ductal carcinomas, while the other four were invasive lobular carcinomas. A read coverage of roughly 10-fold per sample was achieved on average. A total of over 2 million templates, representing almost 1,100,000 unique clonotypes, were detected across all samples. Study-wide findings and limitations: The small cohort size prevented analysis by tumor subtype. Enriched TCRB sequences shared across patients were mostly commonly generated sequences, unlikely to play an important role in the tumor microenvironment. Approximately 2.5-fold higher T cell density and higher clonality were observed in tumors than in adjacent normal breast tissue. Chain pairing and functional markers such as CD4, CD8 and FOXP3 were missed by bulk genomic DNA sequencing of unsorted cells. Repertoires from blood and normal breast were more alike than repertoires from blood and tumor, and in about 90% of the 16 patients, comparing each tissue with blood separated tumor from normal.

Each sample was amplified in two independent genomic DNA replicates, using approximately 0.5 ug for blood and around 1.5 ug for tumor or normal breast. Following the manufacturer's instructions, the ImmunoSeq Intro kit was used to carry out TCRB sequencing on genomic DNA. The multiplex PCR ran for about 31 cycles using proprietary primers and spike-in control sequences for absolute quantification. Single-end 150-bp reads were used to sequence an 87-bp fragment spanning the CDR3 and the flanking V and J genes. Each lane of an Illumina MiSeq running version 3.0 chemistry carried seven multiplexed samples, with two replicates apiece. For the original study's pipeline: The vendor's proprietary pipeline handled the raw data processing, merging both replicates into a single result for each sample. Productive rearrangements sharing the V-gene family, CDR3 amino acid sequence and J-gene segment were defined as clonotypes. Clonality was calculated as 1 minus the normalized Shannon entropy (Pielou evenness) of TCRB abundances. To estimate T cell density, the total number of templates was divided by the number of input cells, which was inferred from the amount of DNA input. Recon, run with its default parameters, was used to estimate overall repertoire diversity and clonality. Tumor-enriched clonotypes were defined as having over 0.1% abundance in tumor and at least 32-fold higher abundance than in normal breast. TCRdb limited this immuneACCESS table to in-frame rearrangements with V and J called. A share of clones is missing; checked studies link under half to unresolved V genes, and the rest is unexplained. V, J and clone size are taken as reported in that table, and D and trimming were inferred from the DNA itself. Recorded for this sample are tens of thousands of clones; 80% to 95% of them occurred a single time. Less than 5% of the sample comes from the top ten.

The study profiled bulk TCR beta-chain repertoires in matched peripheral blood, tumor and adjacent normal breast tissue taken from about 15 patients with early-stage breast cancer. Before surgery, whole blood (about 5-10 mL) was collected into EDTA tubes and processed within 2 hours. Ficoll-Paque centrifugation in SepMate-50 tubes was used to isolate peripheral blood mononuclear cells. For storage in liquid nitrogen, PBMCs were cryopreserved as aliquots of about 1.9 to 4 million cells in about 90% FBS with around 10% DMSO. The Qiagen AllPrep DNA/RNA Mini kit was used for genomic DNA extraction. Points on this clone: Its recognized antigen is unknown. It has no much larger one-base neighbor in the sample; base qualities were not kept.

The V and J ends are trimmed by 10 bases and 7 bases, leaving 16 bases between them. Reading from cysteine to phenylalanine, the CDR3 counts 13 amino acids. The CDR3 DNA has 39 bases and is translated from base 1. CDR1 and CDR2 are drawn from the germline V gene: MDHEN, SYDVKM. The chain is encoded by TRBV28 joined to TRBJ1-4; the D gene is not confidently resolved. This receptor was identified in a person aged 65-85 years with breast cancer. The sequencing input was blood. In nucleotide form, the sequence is TGTGCCATCTCCGAAGGTCGGGGTGAAAAACTGTTTTTT. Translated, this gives CAISEGRGEKLFF.